The T cell receptor beta chain under discussion was sequenced for a study of CD8+ T cells in alopecia areata. Overall study: Affected scalp percentage gauged treated patients' severity.

Whole-study findings and limits: Tofacitinib delivered significant drops in scalp clonality and in expanded CD8+ clones among the top 100. Association of baseline CD8+ expansion with response is uncertain owing to one nonresponder.

In regard to this clone: What it binds is unknown.

Treatment here: oral pan-JAK inhibitor, 5-10 mg twice daily. Collected material from alopecia areata patients comprised lesional scalp punch biopsies and peripheral blood. In each case, RNA was isolated and then reverse transcribed into cDNA as the sequencing template. Data came from immunoSEQ multiplex PCR; TCRdb stores just in-frame clones and leaves some out. The profile shows over 150,000 clones, 58% of them singletons. Germline CDR1 SGHAT, CDR2 FQNNGV. The CDR3 length is 15 residues. The junction had 7 bases not matched to a gene; V was cut back by 5 bases and J by 5 bases. The sequencing here drew on CD8+ T cells sorted from blood, taken at week 24, from a patient treated with tofacitinib. The rearrangement joins TRBV11-2 to TRBJ2-4; 9 bases are shared with TRBD1. This TCR came from a human donor with alopecia areata. This chain's CDR3 is CASSPWDREENIQYF. The CDR3, as DNA: TGTGCCAGCAGCCCATGGGACAGGGAGGAAAACATTCAGTACTTC. The entire variable domain, with the rest obtained from reference TRBV11-2 and TRBJ2-4, is as follows: EAGVAQSPRYKIIEKRQSVAFWCNPISGHATLYWYQQILGQGPKLLIQFQNNGVVDDSQLPKDRFSAERLKGVDSTLKIQPAKLEDSAVYLCASSPWDREENIQYFGAGTRLSVL.